Listed below are T cell receptor beta chains from one sample, sequenced in a study of patients and donors after allogeneic stem cell transplantation. TCRdb called the RT-PCR reads again in MiXCR, with one record for every CDR3 protein. This table has some 960,000 distinct CDR3 sequences, about a sixth appearing once. The sample comprised blood, either unsorted or a sorted T cell fraction (not recorded which). These receptor sequences come from a human donor who was either an allogeneic HSCT recipient or a stem cell or donor lymphocyte infusion donor (not recorded which). It is not recorded whose cells these are; they may come from a transplant donor. Each CDR3 is given with its conserved first and last residue. D genes are given only for firm matches. The size field is filled for only some rows; it gives once, few, many or a size class.

d_call: NA; clone_size: NA; j_call: TRBJ1-5; v_call: TRBV4-1; cdr3_aa: CASSGGGSLNQPQHF; cdr3_nt: TGCGCCAGCAGCGGGGGGGGTTCACTCAATCAGCCCCAGCATTTT
d_call: NA; clone_size: few; j_call: TRBJ1-3; v_call: TRBV15; cdr3_aa: CATSRDRGALPGNTIYF; cdr3_nt: TGTGCCACCAGCAGAGATAGGGGGGCTCTACCTGGAAACACCATATATTTT
d_call: NA; clone_size: NA; j_call: TRBJ2-7; v_call: TRBV7-2; cdr3_aa: CASSLQENEQYF; cdr3_nt: TGTGCCAGCAGCTTACAAGAAAACGAGCAGTACTTC
d_call: TRBD1; clone_size: many; j_call: TRBJ2-7; v_call: TRBV10-3; cdr3_aa: CAISESPGTASYEQYF; cdr3_nt: TGTGCCATCAGTGAGTCCCCCGGGACAGCCTCCTACGAGCAGTACTTC
d_call: NA; clone_size: NA; j_call: TRBJ2-7; v_call: TRBV6-1; cdr3_aa: CASSLHRKGVYYEQYF; cdr3_nt: TGTGCCAGCAGCCTACATAGAAAGGGGGTATACTACGAGCAGTACTTC
d_call: NA; clone_size: few; j_call: TRBJ2-1; v_call: TRBV10-3; cdr3_aa: CAARDNSYNEQFF; cdr3_nt: TGTGCCGCCCGGGACAACTCCTACAATGAGCAGTTCTTC
d_call: NA; clone_size: NA; j_call: TRBJ1-1; v_call: TRBV20-1; cdr3_aa: CSAIRVSEAFF; cdr3_nt: TGCAGTGCTATCAGGGTTTCGGAAGCTTTCTTT
d_call: NA; clone_size: few; j_call: TRBJ1-4; v_call: TRBV29-1; cdr3_aa: CSVEDREDEKLFF; cdr3_nt: TGCAGCGTTGAAGATCGAGAGGATGAAAAACTGTTTTTT
d_call: NA; clone_size: few; j_call: TRBJ1-2; v_call: TRBV29-1; cdr3_aa: CSVQDGGENYGYTF; cdr3_nt: TGCAGCGTTCAAGACGGGGGGGAGAACTATGGCTACACCTTC
d_call: TRBD2; clone_size: few; j_call: TRBJ2-5; v_call: TRBV10-3; cdr3_aa: CAISFGTSATETQYF; cdr3_nt: TGTGCCATCAGTTTCGGGACTAGCGCCACCGAGACCCAGTACTTC
d_call: TRBD1; clone_size: NA; j_call: TRBJ1-2; v_call: TRBV6-5; cdr3_aa: CASSYSRTGDYYGYTF; cdr3_nt: TGTGCCAGCAGTTACTCCCGGACAGGGGACTACTATGGCTACACCTTC
d_call: NA; clone_size: few; j_call: TRBJ2-3; v_call: TRBV7-9; cdr3_aa: CASSSRGDRSSTDTQYF; cdr3_nt: TGTGCCAGCAGCTCCCGGGGGGACAGGTCTAGCACAGATACGCAGTATTTT
d_call: TRBD2; clone_size: NA; j_call: TRBJ2-2; v_call: TRBV5-1; cdr3_aa: CASSEREGRTGELFF; cdr3_nt: TGCGCCAGCAGCGAGCGGGAGGGCCGCACCGGGGAGCTGTTTTTT
d_call: NA; clone_size: NA; j_call: TRBJ2-1; v_call: TRBV21-1; cdr3_aa: CASSKAQTSSNYNEQFF; cdr3_nt: TGTGCCAGCAGCAAAGCCCAGACTAGCAGCAACTACAATGAGCAGTTCTTC
d_call: TRBD1; clone_size: few; j_call: TRBJ2-5; v_call: TRBV20-1; cdr3_aa: CSASRTGVVETQYF; cdr3_nt: TGCAGTGCTAGTAGGACAGGGGTAGTTGAGACCCAGTACTTC
d_call: NA; clone_size: NA; j_call: TRBJ1-2; v_call: TRBV5-1; cdr3_aa: CASSLDPGHHSNYCYTF; cdr3_nt: TGCGCCAGCAGCTTGGACCCGGGACACCATTCTAACTATTGCTACACCTTC
d_call: NA; clone_size: NA; j_call: TRBJ2-3; v_call: TRBV12-3/TRBV12-4; cdr3_aa: CASSSPVGTSGSGTDTQYF; cdr3_nt: TGTGCCAGCAGTTCGCCTGTGGGGACGAGTGGGTCGGGCACAGATACGCAGTATTTT
d_call: NA; clone_size: once; j_call: TRBJ2-2; v_call: TRBV5-1; cdr3_aa: CASSKEGRSDTGELFF; cdr3_nt: TGCGCCAGCAGCAAAGAGGGCAGGTCGGACACCGGGGAGCTGTTTTTT
d_call: TRBD2; clone_size: few; j_call: TRBJ2-1; v_call: TRBV20-1; cdr3_aa: CSARDDGLAGGEQFF; cdr3_nt: TGCAGTGCTAGAGATGATGGACTAGCGGGAGGTGAGCAGTTCTTC
d_call: NA; clone_size: NA; j_call: TRBJ2-7; v_call: TRBV7-2; cdr3_aa: CASSLDRLVVYEQYF; cdr3_nt: TGTGCCAGCAGCTTAGATAGACTGGTGGTCTACGAGCAGTACTTC
d_call: NA; clone_size: many; j_call: TRBJ2-3; v_call: TRBV5-6; cdr3_aa: CASSLRQSTDTQYF; cdr3_nt: TGTGCCAGCAGCTTAAGACAGTCCACAGATACGCAGTATTTT
d_call: TRBD1; clone_size: few; j_call: TRBJ1-5; v_call: TRBV27; cdr3_aa: CASTKTGFGNQPQHF; cdr3_nt: TGTGCCAGCACCAAGACAGGGTTTGGCAATCAGCCCCAGCATTTT
d_call: TRBD2; clone_size: NA; j_call: TRBJ2-1; v_call: TRBV6-1; cdr3_aa: CASSEAPSGSSYNEQFF; cdr3_nt: TGTGCCAGCAGTGAAGCTCCCAGCGGGAGCTCCTACAATGAGCAGTTCTTC
d_call: TRBD1; clone_size: NA; j_call: TRBJ1-5; v_call: TRBV3-1; cdr3_aa: CASSQGDRDNQPQHF; cdr3_nt: TGTGCCAGCAGCCAAGGGGACAGGGACAATCAGCCCCAGCATTTT
d_call: NA; clone_size: few; j_call: TRBJ2-2; v_call: TRBV20-1; cdr3_aa: CSARQAGGELFF; cdr3_nt: TGCAGTGCTAGACAGGCGGGCGGGGAGCTGTTTTTT
d_call: NA; clone_size: few; j_call: TRBJ2-3; v_call: TRBV7-9; cdr3_aa: CASSFEGLYTDTQYF; cdr3_nt: TGTGCCAGCAGCTTTGAGGGACTTTACACAGATACGCAGTATTTT
d_call: TRBD1; clone_size: few; j_call: TRBJ1-1; v_call: TRBV20-1; cdr3_aa: CSAGHRGSAEAFF; cdr3_nt: TGCAGTGCGGGACACAGGGGTAGCGCTGAAGCTTTCTTT
d_call: NA; clone_size: few; j_call: TRBJ2-1; v_call: TRBV12-3/TRBV12-4; cdr3_aa: CASSFSEGEQFF; cdr3_nt: TGTGCCAGCAGTTTCAGTGAGGGTGAGCAGTTCTTC
d_call: TRBD1; clone_size: NA; j_call: TRBJ2-3; v_call: TRBV15; cdr3_aa: CATSRFRQGPSTDTQYF; cdr3_nt: TGTGCCACCAGCAGATTCCGACAGGGACCTTCCACAGATACGCAGTATTTT
d_call: NA; clone_size: NA; j_call: TRBJ1-6; v_call: TRBV4-2; cdr3_aa: CASSRGTVLNSPLHF; cdr3_nt: TGTGCCAGCAGCCGTGGGACCGTCCTAAATTCACCCCTCCACTTT
d_call: NA; clone_size: NA; j_call: TRBJ1-2; v_call: TRBV30; cdr3_aa: CAWSVDKGYGYTF; cdr3_nt: TGTGCCTGGAGTGTAGACAAGGGCTATGGCTACACCTTC
d_call: NA; clone_size: NA; j_call: TRBJ2-1; v_call: TRBV11-2; cdr3_aa: CASSLGSSVGYNEQFF; cdr3_nt: TGTGCCAGCAGCTTAGGGTCCAGTGTGGGTTACAATGAGCAGTTCTTC
d_call: NA; clone_size: few; j_call: TRBJ2-3; v_call: TRBV20-1; cdr3_aa: CSASTIAITDTQYF; cdr3_nt: TGCAGTGCTAGTACTATAGCAATTACAGATACGCAGTATTTT
d_call: TRBD1; clone_size: many; j_call: TRBJ2-3; v_call: TRBV12-3/TRBV12-4; cdr3_aa: CASGEGTADTDTQYF; cdr3_nt: TGTGCCAGCGGCGAGGGGACAGCTGATACAGATACGCAGTATTTT
d_call: NA; clone_size: NA; j_call: TRBJ2-1; v_call: TRBV7-2; cdr3_aa: CASSLGRARNNEQFF; cdr3_nt: TGTGCCAGCAGCTTAGGTCGGGCGCGGAACAATGAGCAGTTCTTC
d_call: NA; clone_size: few; j_call: TRBJ1-1; v_call: TRBV7-3; cdr3_aa: CASSLSSVGKAFF; cdr3_nt: TGTGCCAGCAGCTTAAGTTCCGTTGGGAAAGCTTTCTTT
d_call: NA; clone_size: few; j_call: TRBJ1-1; v_call: TRBV2; cdr3_aa: CASEVKNTEAFF; cdr3_nt: TGTGCCAGCGAGGTCAAGAACACTGAAGCTTTCTTT
d_call: TRBD2; clone_size: NA; j_call: TRBJ2-5; v_call: TRBV5-1; cdr3_aa: CASTLKAGRETQYF; cdr3_nt: TGCGCCAGCACCCTTAAAGCGGGAAGAGAGACCCAGTACTTC
d_call: TRBD1; clone_size: many; j_call: TRBJ2-7; v_call: TRBV20-1; cdr3_aa: CSARELGTGAYEQYF; cdr3_nt: TGCAGTGCTAGAGAATTAGGGACAGGGGCCTACGAGCAGTACTTC
d_call: NA; clone_size: many; j_call: TRBJ2-2; v_call: TRBV12-3/TRBV12-4; cdr3_aa: CASRSTNTGELFF; cdr3_nt: TGTGCCAGCAGATCTACAAACACCGGGGAGCTGTTTTTT
d_call: NA; clone_size: few; j_call: TRBJ2-7; v_call: TRBV6-5; cdr3_aa: CASSYEGLSYEQYF; cdr3_nt: TGTGCCAGCAGTTACGAGGGGTTGTCCTACGAGCAGTACTTC
d_call: NA; clone_size: few; j_call: TRBJ2-1; v_call: TRBV20-1; cdr3_aa: CSARGPRENEQFF; cdr3_nt: TGCAGTGCTAGGGGTCCAAGAGAAAATGAGCAGTTCTTC
d_call: NA; clone_size: NA; j_call: TRBJ1-4; v_call: TRBV4-2; cdr3_aa: CASSQTGHNPPNEKLFF; cdr3_nt: TGTGCCAGCAGTCAAACGGGCCACAACCCTCCTAATGAAAAACTGTTTTTT
d_call: TRBD2; clone_size: few; j_call: TRBJ2-1; v_call: TRBV5-1; cdr3_aa: CASSLELAGNSYNEQFF; cdr3_nt: TGCGCCAGCAGCTTGGAACTAGCGGGGAACTCCTACAATGAGCAGTTCTTC
d_call: TRBD2; clone_size: NA; j_call: TRBJ2-1; v_call: TRBV11-3; cdr3_aa: CASSWGTSGTNEQFF; cdr3_nt: TGTGCCAGCAGCTGGGGGACTAGCGGAACCAATGAGCAGTTCTTC
d_call: NA; clone_size: NA; j_call: TRBJ2-5; v_call: TRBV5-1; cdr3_aa: CASSGARGTQYF; cdr3_nt: TGCGCCAGCTCGGGAGCCCGAGGGACCCAGTACTTC
d_call: NA; clone_size: few; j_call: TRBJ1-3; v_call: TRBV12-3/TRBV12-4; cdr3_aa: CASTLTVSSGNTIYF; cdr3_nt: TGTGCCAGCACTCTGACGGTGAGCTCTGGAAACACCATATATTTT
d_call: TRBD1; clone_size: NA; j_call: TRBJ2-1; v_call: TRBV5-6; cdr3_aa: CASSIRGTAVSEQFF; cdr3_nt: TGTGCCAGCAGCATACGTGGGACAGCCGTCAGTGAGCAGTTCTTC